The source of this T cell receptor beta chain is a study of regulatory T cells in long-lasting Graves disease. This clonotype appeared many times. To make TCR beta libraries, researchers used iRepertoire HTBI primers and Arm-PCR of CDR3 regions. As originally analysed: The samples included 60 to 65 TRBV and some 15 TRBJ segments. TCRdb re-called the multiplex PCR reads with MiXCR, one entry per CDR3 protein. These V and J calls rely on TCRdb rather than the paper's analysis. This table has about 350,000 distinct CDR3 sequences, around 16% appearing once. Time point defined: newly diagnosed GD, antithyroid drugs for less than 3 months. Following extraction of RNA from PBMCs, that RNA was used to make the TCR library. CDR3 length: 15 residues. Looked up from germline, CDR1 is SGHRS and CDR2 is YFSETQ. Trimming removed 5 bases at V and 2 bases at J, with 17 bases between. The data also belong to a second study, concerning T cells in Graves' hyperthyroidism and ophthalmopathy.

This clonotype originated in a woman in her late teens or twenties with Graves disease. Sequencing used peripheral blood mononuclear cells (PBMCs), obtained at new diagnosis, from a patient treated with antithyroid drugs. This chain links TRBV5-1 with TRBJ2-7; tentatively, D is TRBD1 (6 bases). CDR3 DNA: TGCGCCAGCAGTCTTCGATGGGGGCAAGCCTACGAGCAGTACTTC. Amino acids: CASSLRWGQAYEQYF.